Each of the 24 T cell receptor beta chains below was sequenced from the same sample in a study of OX40 agonist ivuxolimab in advanced cancers. The method was immunoSEQ multiplex PCR; TCRdb's version includes in-frame clones alone and lacks a portion of them. The data show around 60,000 clones, roughly 90% seen once. Material: CD4+ or CD8+ T cells sorted from blood, obtained in a trial of the OX40 agonist ivuxolimab. The receptor set was obtained from an adult with an advanced solid tumor such as melanoma, head and neck, liver or kidney cancer.

CDR3 coding DNA: TGTGCCAGTAGAAGACAGGGACAAAGCAATCAGCCCCAGCATTTT. Translated: CASRRQGQSNQPQHF. The gene calls are TRBV6-5 and TRBJ1-5, with TRBD1 matching over 7 bases. Germline-derived CDR1 and CDR2 are MNHEY and SVGAGI. The V gene end was trimmed by 9 bases and the J gene end by 1 base; junction bases not matched to a gene: 9. The CDR3 is 15 residues long.

CDR3 sequence reads: CASSLAIAGYYEQYF. For the CDR3, the DNA is TGTGCCAGCAGCTTAGCGATAGCGGGATACTACGAGCAGTACTTC. V gene TRBV7-2 combines with J gene TRBJ2-7, with 8 bases aligning to TRBD2. CDR3 size: 15 residues. In germline, CDR1 is SGHTA, CDR2 FQGNSA. J gave up 3 bases and V 0 bases, and 4 bases lay outside the gene matches.

The V call is TRBV5-4, the J call TRBJ2-3, with 15 bases lining up with TRBD2. This CDR3 has 18 amino acids. V shed 4 bases and J 0 bases; nucleotides not matched to a gene: 6. Germline V CDR1 and CDR2: SGHNT, YYREEE (reference sequence). The CDR3 spells CASSTGLAGGFSTDTQYF. CDR3 DNA sequence: TGTGCCAGCAGCACCGGACTAGCGGGAGGGTTTAGCACAGATACGCAGTATTTT. The full variable domain, in which reference TRBV5-4 and TRBJ2-3 provide the parts outside the CDR3, is ETGVTQSPTHLIKTRGQQVTLRCSSQSGHNTVSWYQQALGQGPQFIFQYYREEENGRGNFPPRFSGLQFPNYSSELNVNALELDDSALYLCASSTGLAGGFSTDTQYFGPGTRLTVL.

V usage is TRBV7-3 and J usage is TRBJ2-3, with D possibly matching TRBD1 (6 bases). Looked up from germline, CDR1 is SGHTA and CDR2 is FQGTGA. The CDR3 loop spans 15 amino acids. Trimming stripped 5 bases from V and 2 bases from J, with 14 bases between. CDR3 amino acids: CASSPSGDFTDTQYF. DNA for the CDR3: TGTGCCAGCAGCCCCTCAGGGGATTTCACAGATACGCAGTATTTT.

The gene calls are TRBV11-2 and TRBJ1-2; D remains ambiguous. Trimming took off 2 bases at V and 5 bases at J, with 3 bases between the two ends. The germline gives CDR1 SGHAT, CDR2 FQNNGV. The CDR3 loop spans 11 amino acids. CDR3 protein: CASSLMYGYTF. The DNA for the CDR3 is TGTGCCAGCAGCTTAATGTATGGCTACACCTTC.

The gene calls are TRBV29-1 and TRBJ1-1; 8 bases map to TRBD1. The junction had 19 bases not matched to a gene; V was cut back by 6 bases and J by 10 bases. This CDR3 is built from 15 residues. Germline assignment: CDR1 SQVTM and CDR2 ANQGSEA. CDR3 nucleotide sequence: TGCAGCGTCCTCATGTCGGTACAGGGGGAGTCGGGAGCTTTCTTT. This gives the protein CSVLMSVQGESGAFF.

V is TRBV6-6 and J is TRBJ2-1; 7 bases align to TRBD1. Germline V lookup: CDR1 MNHNY, CDR2 SVGAGI (reference sequence). V gave up 5 bases and J gave up 4 bases; unmatched junction bases: 8. This CDR3 contains 15 residues. CDR3 region: CASSNPGTEYNEQFF. CDR3 coding DNA: TGTGCCAGCAGTAATCCCGGGACAGAATACAATGAGCAGTTCTTC.

This clone has just one count. The CDR3 sequence: CASTGQGKDEQFF. The CDR3 bases are TGTGCCAGCACCGGACAGGGAAAAGATGAGCAGTTCTTC. The genes are TRBV6-5 and TRBJ2-1; TRBD1 aligns across 8 bases. Germline CDR1 reads MNHEY; CDR2 reads SVGAGI. The ends lost 7 bases at V and 8 bases at J; junction bases unmatched: 7. The CDR3 runs to 13 residues.

The genes are TRBV2 and TRBJ1-5; the D gene is possibly TRBD1 (5 bases). Trimming stripped 8 bases from V and 0 bases from J, with 11 bases between. CDR1 is SNHLY and CDR2 is FYNNEI in the germline V gene. This CDR3 is built from 14 residues. In nucleotides, the CDR3 is TGTGCCAGCCGACAGCAATATAGCAATCAGCCCCAGCATTTT. Encoded protein: CASRQQYSNQPQHF. The entire variable domain, with the rest obtained from reference TRBV2 and TRBJ1-5, is as follows: EPEVTQTPSHQVTQMGQEVILRCVPISNHLYFYWYRQILGQKVEFLVSFYNNEISEKSEIFDDQFSVERPDGSNFTLKIRSTKLEDSAMYFCASRQQYSNQPQHFGDGTRLSIL.

V is TRBV7-2 and J is TRBJ2-3; 8 nucleotides line up with TRBD2. The CDR3 runs 15 residues. With 3 bases clipped from V and 5 bases from J, the junction kept 7 bases outside the gene matches. CDR1 is SGHTA, CDR2 FQGNSA, per germline. CDR3 bases: TGTGCCAGCAGCTTCTCAGCGGGAGTAGGAGATACGCAGTATTTT. Translating gives CASSFSAGVGDTQYF.

The chain employs TRBV10-3 and TRBJ2-1, with 8 bases matching TRBD2. Germline V gene lookup returns CDR1 ENHRY and CDR2 SYGVKD. The CDR3 has 14 amino acids. V shed 7 bases and J 0 bases; nucleotides not matched to a gene: 2. Here the CDR3 reads CAINSGTSYNEQFF. DNA of the CDR3: TGTGCCATCAATAGCGGGACCTCCTACAATGAGCAGTTCTTC.

The V gene is TRBV28, the J gene TRBJ2-5; 11 bases are a match to TRBD1. CDR1 is MDHEN and CDR2 is SYDVKM in the germline V gene. V trimming: 5 bases; J trimming: 0 bases; junction bases outside the gene matches: 8. The CDR3 is made up of 17 amino acids. The CDR3 loop reads CASSPGQGDLYQETQYF. CDR3 bases: TGTGCCAGCAGTCCGGGACAGGGGGACCTGTACCAAGAGACCCAGTACTTC.

The V call is TRBV6-5, the J call TRBJ1-2, with D perhaps matching TRBD1 (5 bases). Looked up from germline, CDR1 is MNHEY and CDR2 is SVGAGI. V dropped 2 bases and J dropped 3 bases, with 10 bases sitting between them. This CDR3 is 14 amino acids long. CDR3 loop: CASSYAGEDYGYTF. DNA for the CDR3: TGTGCCAGCAGTTACGCGGGGGAAGACTATGGCTACACCTTC.

In regard to this clone: The identical CDR3 is also encoded by other nucleotide sequences in the sample. J is TRBJ2-3 and V is TRBV28; TRBD2 matches 8 bases. The CDR3 has 15 residues. Germline CDR1 MDHEN, CDR2 SYDVKM. V shed 3 bases, J shed 1 base, and the junction held 3 bases outside the gene matches. This CDR3 reads CASSLAGGGTDTQYF. The DNA of the CDR3 is TGTGCCAGCAGTTTGGCGGGAGGTGGCACAGATACGCAGTATTTT.

This sequence joins TRBV5-8 and TRBJ1-2; the D gene is possibly TRBD1 (5 bases). Germline assignment: CDR1 SGHTS and CDR2 YDEGEE. Trimming removed 7 bases from V and 4 bases from J, with 17 bases in between. The CDR3 loop spans 14 amino acids. CDR3 in amino acids: CASPSPGRIYGYTF. The DNA for the CDR3 is TGTGCCAGCCCCTCCCCGGGACGGATCTATGGCTACACCTTC.

This chain links TRBV6-6 with TRBJ2-1, with 9 bases aligning to TRBD2. Germline assignment: CDR1 MNHNY and CDR2 SVGAGI (reference sequence). After removal of 6 bases from V and 9 bases from J, the junction contained 9 bases not matched to a gene. The CDR3 is 14 amino acids. CDR3 protein: CASRPGLASIEQFF. The DNA for the CDR3 is TGTGCCAGCAGGCCGGGACTAGCAAGTATTGAGCAGTTCTTC.

The rearrangement uses TRBV6-1 and TRBJ1-5; perhaps TRBD1 as D (5 bases). CDR3 size: 15 residues. The germline gives CDR1 MNHNS, CDR2 SASEGT. The ends were cut back, 7 bases at V and 4 bases at J, with 17 bases in the middle. The CDR3: CASIRDLFGNQPQHF. CDR3 sequence (DNA): TGTGCCAGCATTAGGGACCTATTTGGGAATCAGCCCCAGCATTTT.

This chain connects TRBV5-4 to TRBJ1-1; no clear D gene. Germline CDR1 reads SGHNT; CDR2 reads YYREEE (reference sequence). V gave up 4 bases and J gave up 3 bases, with 10 bases separating them. This CDR3 spans 13 amino acids. The CDR3 loop is CASSISRDTEAFF. Written as DNA, the CDR3 is TGTGCCAGCAGCATTTCCCGGGACACTGAAGCTTTCTTT.

This chain uses TRBV6-5 with TRBJ2-3; D possibly corresponds to TRBD2 (5 bases). The V end was cut by 6 bases, the J end by 5 bases, with 18 bases between. CDR1 is MNHEY and CDR2 is SVGAGI in the germline V gene. This CDR3 region has 15 residues. DNA of the CDR3: TGTGCCAGCAGCCCCCGCCAAGGACGGGGAGATACGCAGTATTTT. The encoded protein is CASSPRQGRGDTQYF.

CDR3 coding DNA: TGTGCCTGGATCAGGTACAATGAGCAGTTCTTC. Protein sequence: CAWIRYNEQFF. The chain combines TRBV30 with TRBJ2-1; no clear D gene. There are 11 residues in the CDR3. Trimming pared 4 bases from V and 4 bases from J, leaving 5 bases between. From germline, CDR1 is GTSNPN and CDR2 SVGIG (reference sequence).

This sequence joins TRBV10-3 and TRBJ2-2; D is unclear. Germline-derived CDR1 and CDR2 are ENHRY and SYGVKD. The V and J ends lost 3 bases and 6 bases respectively, with 17 bases between them. This CDR3 has 16 residues. This CDR3 reads CAISELIQVGAGELFF. The CDR3 nucleotides are TGTGCCATCAGTGAATTAATCCAGGTTGGGGCCGGGGAGCTGTTTTTT.

V is TRBV4-1 and J is TRBJ1-4; D gene uncertain. Germline CDR1 is MGHRA and CDR2 is YSYEKL. The CDR3 runs 16 residues. V dropped 0 bases and J dropped 6 bases, with 14 bases sitting between them. The CDR3 loop reads CASSQDNRRVDEKLFF. CDR3 nucleotides: TGCGCCAGCAGCCAAGATAACAGAAGGGTGGATGAAAAACTGTTTTTT.

This clone qualifies as medium-sized. The V call is TRBV28, the J call TRBJ2-7, with D hard to call. The length of the CDR3 is 11 residues. Looked up from germline, CDR1 is MDHEN and CDR2 is SYDVKM. Trimming left V 4 bases short and J 3 bases short, with 4 bases between. CDR3 sequence (DNA): TGTGCCAGCAGTTCCGACTACGAGCAGTACTTC. Translating it yields CASSSDYEQYF.

The chain links TRBV7-8 to TRBJ1-1, with 7 bases identical to TRBD1. Germline assignment: CDR1 SGHVS and CDR2 FQNEAQ. J lost 11 bases, V lost 2 bases, and 8 bases had no gene match. The CDR3 loop spans 13 amino acids. CDR3 sequence (DNA): TGTGCCAGCAGCTTACAGAGTACAGGGGTGGCTTTCTTT. This codes for CASSLQSTGVAFF.